Sequencing of this T cell receptor beta chain was carried out in a study of blood T cell repertoires in COVID-19. Study-wide background: There were acute and convalescent COVID-19 samples, and they came from the United States, Italy and Spain. The analysed material was cDNA or gDNA that came from T cells, B-cell-depleted T cells, or PBMCs.

The length of the CDR3 is 12 residues. From germline, CDR1 is GTSNPN and CDR2 SVGIG (reference sequence). V lost 5 bases to trimming and J lost 2 bases, with 9 bases between them. Original handling: Nucleated cell number was recorded as an estimate derived from reference gene primer amplification. The table came from immunoSEQ multiplex PCR; TCRdb's copy has only in-frame clones and leaves some out. That table furnishes V, J and clone size, whereas the DNA furnished D and trimming. Of about 280,000 clones in the sample, around 90% are singletons; the top ten hold 1.5% to 2%. Categorization into cohorts depended on clinical history that participants reported.

Sequencing was done on a sample of PBMCs or T cells enriched from blood (not recorded which). The receptor's source is a woman between 18 and 29 years old with acute COVID-19. The gene calls are TRBV30 and TRBJ1-2; a possible D gene is TRBD1 (5 bases). In nucleotides, the CDR3 is TGTGCCTGGGGGGCCTGGAACTATGGCTACACCTTC. This sequence encodes CAWGAWNYGYTF.